These T cell receptor beta chains were read from a single sample in a study of T cells after yellow fever vaccination. Each CDR3 protein gets one entry after TCRdb re-called the 5' RACE reads with MiXCR. Seen here are hundreds of thousands of distinct CDR3 sequences, about 13% observed once, and the top ten hold about an eighth. The sequencing used PBMCs, collected on the day of the yellow fever booster vaccination. All receptors derive from a man younger than 40 who received the YFV17D yellow fever vaccine. The CDR3 runs from the conserved cysteine through the conserved F or W. D genes are given only for firm matches. Rows may omit the clone size; those that give it use once, few, many or a size class.

j_gene: TRBJ2-5
d_gene: NA
abundance: few
v_gene: TRBV11-2
CDR3aa: CASSLVLGSVETQYF
CDR3nt: TGTGCCAGCAGCTTAGTACTAGGGTCGGTCGAGACCCAGTACTTC

j_gene: TRBJ2-5
d_gene: TRBD2
abundance: NA
v_gene: TRBV5-1
CDR3aa: CASSLLSSGGPGETQYF
CDR3nt: TGCGCCAGCAGCTTGCTGTCGTCGGGAGGGCCGGGGGAGACCCAGTACTTC

j_gene: TRBJ2-2
d_gene: NA
abundance: NA
v_gene: TRBV5-1
CDR3aa: CASSLKEQATINTGELFF
CDR3nt: TGCGCCAGCAGCCTAAAAGAACAGGCTACAATAAACACCGGGGAGCTGTTTTTT

j_gene: TRBJ2-5
d_gene: TRBD1
abundance: few
v_gene: TRBV5-1
CDR3aa: CASSQQGVGETQYF
CDR3nt: TGCGCCAGCAGCCAACAGGGGGTCGGAGAGACCCAGTACTTC

j_gene: TRBJ2-1
d_gene: NA
abundance: NA
v_gene: TRBV6-5
CDR3aa: CASSYSIGRGSYNEQFF
CDR3nt: TGTGCCAGCAGTTACTCTATCGGGAGAGGGTCCTACAATGAGCAGTTCTTC

j_gene: TRBJ1-1
d_gene: NA
abundance: few
v_gene: TRBV6-2/TRBV6-3
CDR3aa: CASKGYMNTEAFF
CDR3nt: TGTGCCAGCAAAGGGTATATGAACACTGAAGCTTTCTTT

j_gene: TRBJ2-1
d_gene: TRBD2
abundance: NA
v_gene: TRBV14
CDR3aa: CASTRLAGGGEQFF
CDR3nt: TGTGCCAGCACCCGACTAGCGGGAGGGGGCGAGCAGTTCTTC

j_gene: TRBJ1-1
d_gene: NA
abundance: few
v_gene: TRBV3-1
CDR3aa: CASSPPRTDTEAFF
CDR3nt: TGTGCCAGCAGCCCACCGAGGACTGACACTGAAGCTTTCTTT

j_gene: TRBJ2-7
d_gene: TRBD1
abundance: few
v_gene: TRBV4-3
CDR3aa: CASSQFPGQGTSEQYF
CDR3nt: TGCGCCAGCAGCCAATTCCCCGGACAGGGGACGAGCGAGCAGTACTTC

j_gene: TRBJ1-2
d_gene: NA
abundance: NA
v_gene: TRBV25-1
CDR3aa: CASSEVGLSGYGYTF
CDR3nt: TGTGCCAGCAGCGAAGTCGGGCTCTCGGGCTATGGCTACACCTTC

j_gene: TRBJ2-1
d_gene: NA
abundance: NA
v_gene: TRBV6-2/TRBV6-3
CDR3aa: CASSYPGTGYNEQFF
CDR3nt: TGTGCCAGCAGTTACCCGGGAACAGGCTACAATGAGCAGTTCTTC

j_gene: TRBJ1-1
d_gene: NA
abundance: NA
v_gene: TRBV5-5
CDR3aa: CASSLRLPPDTEAFF
CDR3nt: TGTGCCAGCAGCCTAAGACTGCCTCCGGACACTGAAGCTTTCTTT

j_gene: TRBJ1-6
d_gene: NA
abundance: few
v_gene: TRBV6-5
CDR3aa: CASSYRGKSPLHF
CDR3nt: TGTGCCAGCAGTTACAGGGGGAAGTCACCCCTCCACTTT

j_gene: TRBJ2-7
d_gene: NA
abundance: NA
v_gene: TRBV5-4
CDR3aa: CASSLNVPGEQYF
CDR3nt: TGTGCCAGCAGCTTGAACGTTCCGGGGGAGCAGTACTTC

j_gene: TRBJ1-1
d_gene: TRBD1
abundance: NA
v_gene: TRBV9
CDR3aa: CASSATGKMTGEAFF
CDR3nt: TGCGCCAGCAGCGCGACAGGGAAGATGACTGGTGAAGCTTTCTTT

j_gene: TRBJ2-3
d_gene: NA
abundance: few
v_gene: TRBV3-1
CDR3aa: CASRTTYTDTQYF
CDR3nt: TGTGCCAGCCGGACAACCTACACAGATACGCAGTATTTT

j_gene: TRBJ2-7
d_gene: TRBD1
abundance: few
v_gene: TRBV7-2
CDR3aa: CASSLVGQVGYEQYF
CDR3nt: TGTGCCAGCAGCTTAGTCGGACAGGTCGGCTACGAGCAGTACTTC

j_gene: TRBJ2-1
d_gene: NA
abundance: many
v_gene: TRBV11-2
CDR3aa: CASSLILGNEQFF
CDR3nt: TGTGCCAGCAGCTTAATACTCGGGAATGAGCAGTTCTTC

j_gene: TRBJ2-6
d_gene: NA
abundance: few
v_gene: TRBV5-6
CDR3aa: CASSSLRGSGANVLTF
CDR3nt: TGTGCCAGCAGCTCATTAAGGGGATCTGGGGCCAACGTCCTGACTTTC

j_gene: TRBJ2-5
d_gene: TRBD2
abundance: few
v_gene: TRBV7-8
CDR3aa: CASSRTSGLQSQYF
CDR3nt: TGTGCCAGCAGCCGGACTAGCGGGCTACAATCCCAGTACTTC

j_gene: TRBJ2-3
d_gene: TRBD2
abundance: NA
v_gene: TRBV5-1
CDR3aa: CASSSLTSRSDTQYF
CDR3nt: TGCGCCAGCAGCTCCCTGACTAGCAGGTCAGATACGCAGTATTTT

j_gene: TRBJ2-1
d_gene: NA
abundance: NA
v_gene: TRBV5-5
CDR3aa: CASSLDVSEQFF
CDR3nt: TGTGCCAGCAGCTTGGATGTGAGTGAGCAGTTCTTC

j_gene: TRBJ1-2
d_gene: TRBD1
abundance: NA
v_gene: TRBV25-1
CDR3aa: CASSEWTGTSGYTF
CDR3nt: TGTGCCAGCAGTGAATGGACAGGGACCAGTGGCTACACCTTC

j_gene: TRBJ2-5
d_gene: NA
abundance: NA
v_gene: TRBV20-1
CDR3aa: CSAAPAAGRTQETQYF
CDR3nt: TGCAGTGCTGCTCCGGCGGCGGGCCGCACCCAAGAGACCCAGTACTTC

j_gene: TRBJ2-7
d_gene: TRBD1
abundance: few
v_gene: TRBV20-1
CDR3aa: CSAARDRAYEQYF
CDR3nt: TGCAGTGCTGCCCGGGACAGGGCCTACGAGCAGTACTTC

j_gene: TRBJ2-7
d_gene: NA
abundance: NA
v_gene: TRBV7-2
CDR3aa: CASSFQPSGPYYEQYF
CDR3nt: TGTGCCAGCAGCTTTCAACCTTCAGGGCCATACTACGAGCAGTACTTC

j_gene: TRBJ2-5
d_gene: NA
abundance: many
v_gene: TRBV9
CDR3aa: CASSVGSPETQYF
CDR3nt: TGTGCCAGCAGCGTGGGGAGCCCTGAGACCCAGTACTTC

j_gene: TRBJ2-3
d_gene: NA
abundance: NA
v_gene: TRBV7-9
CDR3aa: CASSLSIGDTQYF
CDR3nt: TGTGCCAGCAGCTTGTCTATAGGAGATACGCAGTATTTT

j_gene: TRBJ2-7
d_gene: NA
abundance: NA
v_gene: TRBV12-3/TRBV12-4
CDR3aa: CASSSRPTGQYF
CDR3nt: TGTGCCAGCAGTTCCAGACCTACTGGGCAGTACTTC

j_gene: TRBJ2-1
d_gene: TRBD1
abundance: NA
v_gene: TRBV10-3
CDR3aa: CAISTGGGGEQFF
CDR3nt: TGTGCCATCAGCACAGGGGGAGGAGGCGAGCAGTTCTTC

j_gene: TRBJ2-1
d_gene: TRBD2
abundance: few
v_gene: TRBV14
CDR3aa: CASSHFGRGEQFF
CDR3nt: TGTGCCAGCAGCCATTTCGGGAGGGGAGAGCAGTTCTTC

j_gene: TRBJ2-1
d_gene: TRBD2
abundance: few
v_gene: TRBV7-2
CDR3aa: CASSKELAGVPNEQFF
CDR3nt: TGTGCCAGCAGCAAGGAACTAGCGGGAGTCCCTAATGAGCAGTTCTTC

j_gene: TRBJ2-2
d_gene: NA
abundance: few
v_gene: TRBV18
CDR3aa: CASSPYRENTGELFF
CDR3nt: TGTGCCAGCTCACCGTATAGGGAAAACACCGGGGAGCTGTTTTTT

j_gene: TRBJ2-4
d_gene: TRBD2
abundance: NA
v_gene: TRBV20-1
CDR3aa: CSARGAGWDIQYF
CDR3nt: TGCAGTGCTAGGGGAGCGGGGTGGGACATTCAGTACTTC

j_gene: TRBJ2-7
d_gene: TRBD2
abundance: few
v_gene: TRBV20-1
CDR3aa: CSARDFEREPNEQYF
CDR3nt: TGCAGTGCTAGAGATTTCGAGCGGGAGCCAAACGAGCAGTACTTC

j_gene: TRBJ2-7
d_gene: TRBD1
abundance: few
v_gene: TRBV28
CDR3aa: CASSPTGDRGRFKQYF
CDR3nt: TGTGCCAGCAGCCCTACCGGGGACAGGGGGAGATTCAAGCAGTACTTC

j_gene: TRBJ2-7
d_gene: TRBD1
abundance: few
v_gene: TRBV20-1
CDR3aa: CSAGNRGFGVQYF
CDR3nt: TGCAGTGCTGGAAACAGGGGATTCGGGGTGCAGTACTTC

j_gene: TRBJ2-5
d_gene: TRBD1
abundance: few
v_gene: TRBV28
CDR3aa: CASRSQGAGETQYF
CDR3nt: TGTGCCAGCAGATCCCAGGGGGCGGGAGAGACCCAGTACTTC

j_gene: TRBJ2-3
d_gene: NA
abundance: few
v_gene: TRBV7-2
CDR3aa: CASSLQSDPSTDTQYF
CDR3nt: TGTGCCAGCAGCTTACAAAGCGATCCTAGCACAGATACGCAGTATTTT

j_gene: TRBJ1-1
d_gene: NA
abundance: few
v_gene: TRBV7-8
CDR3aa: CASSLAGGAGAFF
CDR3nt: TGTGCCAGCAGCTTAGCGGGGGGCGCGGGGGCTTTCTTT

j_gene: TRBJ2-1
d_gene: NA
abundance: NA
v_gene: TRBV5-1
CDR3aa: CASSGGYLSSYNEQFF
CDR3nt: TGCGCCAGCAGTGGGGGTTACCTGAGCTCCTACAATGAGCAGTTCTTC

j_gene: TRBJ2-2
d_gene: TRBD1
abundance: NA
v_gene: TRBV4-3
CDR3aa: CASSQDARGLGTGELFF
CDR3nt: TGCGCCAGCAGCCAAGACGCCAGGGGGCTTGGCACCGGGGAGCTGTTTTTT

j_gene: TRBJ2-3
d_gene: TRBD2
abundance: NA
v_gene: TRBV5-4
CDR3aa: CASSFGLAGRVDTQYF
CDR3nt: TGTGCCAGCAGCTTCGGACTAGCTGGTAGAGTCGATACGCAGTATTTT

j_gene: TRBJ2-1
d_gene: TRBD1
abundance: few
v_gene: TRBV7-3
CDR3aa: CASSFTGTASYNEQFF
CDR3nt: TGTGCCAGCAGCTTCACCGGGACAGCGTCCTACAATGAGCAGTTCTTC

j_gene: TRBJ2-1
d_gene: TRBD2
abundance: few
v_gene: TRBV5-4
CDR3aa: CASSLSPSGRLSSYNEQFF
CDR3nt: TGTGCCAGCAGCTTGTCGCCTAGCGGGAGGCTGAGCTCCTACAATGAGCAGTTCTTC

j_gene: TRBJ2-7
d_gene: TRBD2
abundance: few
v_gene: TRBV3-1
CDR3aa: CASSRTSLSYEQYF
CDR3nt: TGTGCCAGCAGCCGGACTAGCCTCTCCTACGAGCAGTACTTC

j_gene: TRBJ2-1
d_gene: NA
abundance: NA
v_gene: TRBV6-6
CDR3aa: CASTPRGLGEQFF
CDR3nt: TGTGCCAGCACGCCGCGGGGATTGGGCGAGCAGTTCTTC

j_gene: TRBJ2-1
d_gene: TRBD2
abundance: few
v_gene: TRBV15
CDR3aa: CATSGGLVQNEQFF
CDR3nt: TGTGCCACCAGCGGGGGACTAGTACAGAATGAGCAGTTCTTC

j_gene: TRBJ2-3
d_gene: NA
abundance: NA
v_gene: TRBV29-1
CDR3aa: CSIGGDTQYF
CDR3nt: TGCAGCATCGGTGGAGATACGCAGTATTTT

j_gene: TRBJ2-7
d_gene: NA
abundance: NA
v_gene: TRBV15
CDR3aa: CATSRESTTSYEQYF
CDR3nt: TGTGCCACCAGCAGAGAGAGCACGACCTCCTACGAGCAGTACTTC

j_gene: TRBJ2-7
d_gene: TRBD2
abundance: NA
v_gene: TRBV20-1
CDR3aa: CSARDARASGTPAYEQYF
CDR3nt: TGCAGTGCTAGAGATGCCAGAGCTAGCGGAACCCCCGCCTACGAGCAGTACTTC

j_gene: TRBJ2-3
d_gene: NA
abundance: NA
v_gene: TRBV7-2
CDR3aa: CASSFAGPTDTQYF
CDR3nt: TGTGCCAGCAGCTTCGCGGGGCCCACAGATACGCAGTATTTT

j_gene: TRBJ2-7
d_gene: NA
abundance: few
v_gene: TRBV7-9
CDR3aa: CASSSGFHEQYF
CDR3nt: TGTGCCAGCAGCTCAGGGTTTCACGAGCAGTACTTC

j_gene: TRBJ2-7
d_gene: NA
abundance: NA
v_gene: TRBV6-2/TRBV6-3
CDR3aa: CASRTDVVEQYF
CDR3nt: TGTGCCAGCAGGACGGACGTCGTGGAGCAGTACTTC

j_gene: TRBJ2-1
d_gene: TRBD2
abundance: few
v_gene: TRBV7-2
CDR3aa: CASSLEALAGPRGQFF
CDR3nt: TGTGCCAGCAGCTTAGAGGCACTAGCGGGACCTCGGGGGCAGTTCTTC

j_gene: TRBJ1-1
d_gene: TRBD1
abundance: few
v_gene: TRBV28
CDR3aa: CASSPGQRTEAFF
CDR3nt: TGTGCCAGCAGTCCGGGACAGAGGACTGAAGCTTTCTTT

j_gene: TRBJ2-3
d_gene: NA
abundance: NA
v_gene: TRBV7-2
CDR3aa: CASSLLVVPGSTDTQYF
CDR3nt: TGTGCCAGCAGCTTACTGGTGGTCCCGGGATCCACAGATACGCAGTATTTT

j_gene: TRBJ2-1
d_gene: NA
abundance: NA
v_gene: TRBV7-9
CDR3aa: CASRHTDRGGLYNEQFF
CDR3nt: TGTGCCAGCAGACATACCGACAGGGGAGGGCTTTACAATGAGCAGTTCTTC

j_gene: TRBJ2-2
d_gene: NA
abundance: NA
v_gene: TRBV6-6
CDR3aa: CASSASGTPSLFF
CDR3nt: TGTGCCAGCAGTGCCTCCGGGACCCCGAGCCTGTTTTTT